This T cell receptor beta chain was sequenced in a study of blood T cell repertoires in COVID-19. Study-wide background: From T cells, B-cell-depleted T cells, or PBMCs came the material, which was cDNA or gDNA.

Followed over time, Seattle patients had been enrolled while infection was active. For this clone: At one boundary the junction diverges from the germline segment, which might be a read error.

In the original analysis: Scientists estimated how many nucleated cells there were by amplifying reference gene primers. Produced via immunoSEQ multiplex PCR; TCRdb's table is partial and in-frame only. The V and J calls and clone size were taken over from that table, and D and trimming were inferred from the DNA. The profile covers approximately 200,000 clones, with 84% appearing a single time and approximately 8% taken by the ten largest. The TCR comes from a woman over 75 with COVID-19, enrolled during active disease. Sequenced material: peripheral blood.

The CDR3 DNA sequence: TGTGCCAGCAGGCAAGCCGGGGGGCGAGAGCAGTTCTTC. Amino acids: CASRQAGGREQFF. The chain couples TRBV3-1 (or the pseudogene TRBV3-2) to TRBJ2-1; TRBD2 is a possible D gene (7 bases). CDR1 and CDR2 (germline): LGHDT, YNNKEL (reference sequence). The CDR3 has 13 residues.